The present entry profiles one T cell receptor beta chain with its context. Its antigen is unknown. Base-call qualities are not available, and no considerably larger clone is one nucleotide away. The CDR3, from cysteine to phenylalanine, totals 23 residues. Here the CDR3 DNA is all that survives: 69 bases in frame from base 1. CDR1 and CDR2 were assigned from the germline V gene (reference sequence) as MNHEY and SMNVEV. Clipping removes 4 bases from V and 5 bases from J, with 26 as the unmatched junction base count. In the paper's terms, the time point label means: baseline before first vaccination. Vaccinee samples were obtained from the UK trials COV001 and COV002, which included a single-blind randomized controlled phase 2/3 trial of AZD1222 (ChAdOx1 nCoV-19) in healthy adults. For TCRbeta chain sequencing, PBMC samples from trial participants were taken at day 0 and at day 28 after the second dose.

The CDR3 regions of human TCRbeta chains were analyzed by immunosequencing. For the original study's pipeline: Repertoire TCRs were checked for matches against a reference library of SARS-CoV-2-specific TCRs that had been generated using the MIRA antigen-specificity platform. Breadth meant the fraction of unique TCRs that were SARS-CoV-2-associated, whereas depth meant the fraction of total T cells that were SARS-CoV-2-associated. Using the MIRA data, each spike-specific TCR was mapped to the spike region that the TCR reacts to and placed in a CD4 or CD8 class. Log10-transformed breadth and depth values were compared by one-way ANOVA with Sidak's multiple comparisons tests. Not all clones reach the TCRdb copy of this immuneACCESS table, which keeps in-frame sequences only. Checked studies attribute under half of the gap to unresolved V genes and leave the rest unexplained. The DNA gave D and trimming, while V, J and clone size come from that table. This sample has tens of thousands of clones in its table, and around 83% of those were observed once. Clones ranked in the top ten supply around 20% of the sample.

These data come from a study of T cell responses to AZD1222 COVID-19 vaccine (dated by TCRdb to the early 2020s). Background on the whole study: AZD1222 recipients with second doses at about 4 weeks or about 12 weeks were pooled, because spike-specific TCR depth and breadth did not differ between schedules. A total of about 240 trial participants underwent TCR sequencing, of whom about 210 received two doses of AZD1222 and 26 received two doses of the MenACWY control vaccine. Trial participants were enrolled into age subgroups of 18-55, 56-69 and 70-plus years, which contained about 150, 27 and 61 TCR-sequenced participants, respectively. The paper as a whole reports these results and caveats: The vaccine-associated CD4 TCRs covered the entire spike protein, and the dominant responses fell in regions 160-218 and 743-854. Reportedly, almost half of the unique spike-specific TCRs recognized epitopes lying outside the regions that are mutated in the B.1.351 and B.1.1.7 variants. After two AZD1222 doses, both the breadth and the depth of spike-specific TCRs were significantly higher than at day 0 and than in MenACWY recipients. The 56-69-year group was small, and its depth increase did not reach significance, likely because of low power. Because no day 14 peak-response samples were available, the repertoires could be characterized only after the peak T cell response. Participants were mostly white British and included more females than males, and it was suggested by the authors that clonal diversity may have been underestimated. Conclusions about previously exposed vaccinees are limited because only 5 or 6 AZD1222 recipients were SARS-CoV-2 seropositive at baseline.

The sequence was collected from an adult in good health. The sample here was peripheral blood, taken on day 0 of AZD1222 vaccination. In this chain, TRBV27 is recombined with TRBJ1-6; 10 bases in the junction line up with TRBD1. DNA sequence: TGTGCCAGCAGTTCCCTTTTCTCTTGGAATGACAGGGGGCGCAACGGGGATAATTCACCCCTCCACTTT. The translation is CASSSLFSWNDRGRNGDNSPLHF.